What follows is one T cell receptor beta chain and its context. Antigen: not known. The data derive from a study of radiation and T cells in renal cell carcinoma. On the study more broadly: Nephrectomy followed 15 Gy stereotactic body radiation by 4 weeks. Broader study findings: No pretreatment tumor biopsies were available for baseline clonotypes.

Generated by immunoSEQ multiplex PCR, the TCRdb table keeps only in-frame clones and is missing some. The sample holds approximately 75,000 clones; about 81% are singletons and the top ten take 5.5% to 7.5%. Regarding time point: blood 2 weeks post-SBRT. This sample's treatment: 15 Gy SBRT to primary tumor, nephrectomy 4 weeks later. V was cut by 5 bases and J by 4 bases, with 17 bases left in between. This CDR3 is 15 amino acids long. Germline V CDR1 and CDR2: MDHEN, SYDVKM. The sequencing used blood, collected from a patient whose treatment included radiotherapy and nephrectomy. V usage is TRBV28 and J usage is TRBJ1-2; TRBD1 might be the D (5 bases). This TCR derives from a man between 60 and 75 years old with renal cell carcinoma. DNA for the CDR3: TGTGCCAGCAGTCCGGGACCGCGAAGTAGCTATGGCTACACCTTC. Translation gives CASSPGPRSSYGYTF.